These T cell receptor beta chains were read from a single sample in a study of cytomegalovirus exposure and HLA in healthy donors. Generated by immunoSEQ multiplex PCR, the TCRdb table keeps only in-frame clones and is missing some. The sample has under 250,000 clones, more than 75% seen once. Sequenced: PBMCs. Receptors were obtained from a human donor in good health. CDR3s include the opening cysteine and the closing phenylalanine or tryptophan. D genes are given only for firm matches. Some rows have no size entry. The others give once, few or many, or a class for an expanded clone.

CDR3aa	v_gene	d_gene	abundance	j_gene
CASSYSQGSGNTIYF	TRBV6-5	.	.	TRBJ1-3
CASSQEGWSDGYTF	TRBV4-3	.	.	TRBJ1-2
CASSFGGSLAKNIQYF	TRBV27	.	.	TRBJ2-4
CASSPTGGSQPQHF	TRBV27	TRBD1	.	TRBJ1-5
CASSFSGTGLQPQHF	TRBV28	TRBD1	.	TRBJ1-5
CASSESDRISGGYTF	TRBV10-2	.	.	TRBJ1-2
CASSVEASGIRNEQFF	TRBV9	TRBD2	.	TRBJ2-1
CASSSGDRPAYEQYF	TRBV5-1	TRBD1	.	TRBJ2-7
CASSGGPPPTGELFF	TRBV21-1	.	.	TRBJ2-2
CASSLGHRVHQPQHF	TRBV7-2	.	.	TRBJ1-5
CATRSGLSYNEQFF	TRBV6-1	TRBD2	.	TRBJ2-1
CASGRLAGSHSYNEQFF	TRBV7-9	TRBD2	.	TRBJ2-1
CASSRQGASSGANVLTF	TRBV9	TRBD1	.	TRBJ2-6
CASSPGGPQQFF	TRBV27	TRBD2	.	TRBJ2-1
CASSLLLAGEAGEQYF	TRBV5-1	TRBD2	.	TRBJ2-7
CASSPQRFSYNEQFF	TRBV18	.	.	TRBJ2-1
CASSYSISGDEQYF	TRBV6-5	.	.	TRBJ2-7
CASSPGLAGVGDTQYF	TRBV7-2	TRBD2	.	TRBJ2-3
CASTRGGAWTGELFF	TRBV5-1	.	.	TRBJ2-2
CASSPRQGARETQYF	TRBV19	TRBD1	few	TRBJ2-5
CASSTAQGDEQYF	TRBV28	TRBD1	.	TRBJ2-7
CASSEIMGARAEAFF	TRBV2	.	.	TRBJ1-1
CASSLGTSVNYGDTQYF	TRBV5-5	TRBD2	.	TRBJ2-3
CASSLGGSYYEQYF	TRBV5-4	TRBD2	.	TRBJ2-7
CSALRGNEQFF	TRBV29-1	.	.	TRBJ2-1
CASSYPRLQGNEQFF	TRBV13	TRBD1	.	TRBJ2-1
CASSIIGGSRYNEQFF	TRBV19	TRBD2	.	TRBJ2-1
CASSDGRPRAFF	TRBV25-1	.	.	TRBJ1-1
CASSHPTSGDYTQYF	TRBV4-1	TRBD2	.	TRBJ2-3
CASRTDSYEQYF	TRBV28	.	.	TRBJ2-7
CASSSDTSPETQYF	TRBV6-6	.	.	TRBJ2-5
CASSPAAGVSYEQYF	TRBV6-5	TRBD2	.	TRBJ2-7
CASSPGTNQETQYF	TRBV18	.	.	TRBJ2-5
CASNREGIGYGYTF	TRBV5-4	.	.	TRBJ1-2
CAWSSQDRGKNSPLHF	TRBV30	TRBD1	.	TRBJ1-6
CASNPGGGEKLFF	TRBV6-1	.	.	TRBJ1-4
CASSLILNQPQHF	TRBV28	.	.	TRBJ1-5
CSVDGDRGFRLSGYTF	TRBV29-1	TRBD1	.	TRBJ1-2
CASSSDRDRRTYEQYF	TRBV6-6	TRBD1	.	TRBJ2-7
CASSRRGGASGANVLTF	TRBV7-8	.	.	TRBJ2-6
CASRRGRGSVQPQHF	TRBV6-5	TRBD1	.	TRBJ1-5
CASSSQDYGYTF	TRBV5-1	.	once	TRBJ1-2
CASSDRGPGANVLTF	TRBV28	TRBD1	.	TRBJ2-6
CASSLPGLAGGEQYF	TRBV7-9	TRBD2	.	TRBJ2-7
CASRTLSGRSSYEQYF	TRBV2	TRBD2	.	TRBJ2-7
CASRNSGRPYEQYF	TRBV19	TRBD2	.	TRBJ2-7